The entry that follows covers one T cell receptor (beta chain) sequence. The antigen remains undetermined. The J segment lost 8 bases and the V segment lost 2 bases, leaving 5 bases of the junction unmatched. Germline CDR1 and CDR2: LGHNA and YSLEER. The CDR3 runs 14 residues. These data belong to a study of Ad26.COV2.S vaccination and SARS-CoV-2 variants. The study, taken as a whole, reports: Spike-specific TCR breadth ran higher among vaccine recipients than placebo recipients. CD8+ and CD4+ T cells specific for spike reportedly responded with substantial breadth after vaccination.

As for treatment: roughly 20 received Ad26.COV2.S at low or high dose, single or two shots; a few received placebo; per-sample allocation not given. Repertoires come from day 63 after the first vaccine or placebo injection. The vaccine antigen was prefusion-stabilized Wuhan SARS-CoV-2 spike. Method: immunoSEQ multiplex PCR; TCRdb's copy keeps in-frame clones and lacks some. The sample contains 300,000 to 400,000 clones, roughly 90% of which appear only once. The chain uses TRBV4-3 and TRBJ2-1; 8 positions match TRBD2. Sequencing was performed on peripheral blood, taken in a trial of Ad26.COV2.S vaccine versus placebo. This TCR derives from a person aged 18-65 years who received the Ad26.COV2.S COVID-19 vaccine or a placebo. The CDR3 protein is CASSQLSGSDEQFF. CDR3 coding DNA: TGCGCCAGCAGCCAATTAAGCGGGAGCGATGAGCAGTTCTTC.